The clone carrying this T cell receptor beta chain came up a few times. The data originate from a study of cytomegalovirus exposure and HLA in healthy donors. CDR1 SEHNR and CDR2 FQNEAQ come from the germline V gene (reference sequence). V lost 4 bases and J 6 bases, leaving 12 bases between the germline ends. This CDR3 has 14 residues. PCR primers comprised 60 Vbeta and 13 Jbeta primers. Sequencing used immunoSEQ multiplex PCR; TCRdb keeps in-frame clones, though not all of them. The sample includes roughly 180,000 clones, approximately 9.5% seen only once; the top ten take roughly 1.3%. This clonotype originated in a woman younger than 45 in good health and CMV-seropositive. The sample taken for sequencing was PBMCs. This chain joins TRBV7-9 and TRBJ2-2; a weak D match, TRBD1 (6 bases). The CDR3 coding sequence is TGTGCCAGCAGCTCTCACAGGGCTCCCGGGGAGCTGTTTTTT. The encoded protein is CASSSHRAPGELFF.